This is a list of T cell receptor beta chains from one sample in a study of cytomegalovirus exposure and HLA in healthy donors. Profiled with immunoSEQ multiplex PCR; TCRdb holds only in-frame clones, not every one. The table includes 150,000 to 200,000 clones, approximately 80% detected once. Sequencing was performed on PBMCs. The receptors here all came from a man younger than 30 in good health and CMV-seropositive. Each CDR3 is given with its conserved first and last residue. The D gene is left open where the match is weak. Expanded clones get a size class; other rows say once, few or many, or leave the size out.

>.|.|TRBV2|TRBJ2-7|14
CASSQEGGHLEQYF
TGTGCCAGCAGTCAGGAGGGAGGACACCTGGAGCAGTACTTC
>.|.|TRBV4-1|TRBJ2-2|13
CASSQGRQDRMFF
TGCGCCAGCAGCCAAGGGCGGCAGGACAGAATGTTTTTT
>.|.|TRBV7-2|TRBJ1-2|14
CASSPTERYLGYTF
TGTGCCAGCAGCCCCACTGAACGCTACTTAGGCTACACCTTC
>.|TRBD1|TRBV7-9|TRBJ1-2|14
CASSLDRSYNGYTF
TGTGCCAGCAGCTTGGACAGGAGTTATAATGGCTACACCTTC
>once|.|TRBV28|TRBJ2-7|14
CATSGRTEPYEQYF
TGTGCCACCTCAGGCCGGACAGAGCCCTACGAGCAGTACTTC
>.|.|TRBV19|TRBJ1-1|17
CASSIGSLGGTNTEAFF
TGTGCCAGTAGTATCGGGTCGTTGGGGGGGACGAACACTGAAGCTTTCTTT
>.|TRBD2|TRBV19|TRBJ2-5|17
CASSTWGLAVFQETQYF
TGTGCCAGTAGTACATGGGGACTAGCCGTATTCCAAGAGACCCAGTACTTC
>.|.|TRBV7-7|TRBJ2-5|13
CASSPDFQETQYF
TGTGCCAGCAGCCCGGACTTCCAAGAGACCCAGTACTTC
>.|TRBD2|TRBV5-1|TRBJ2-7|15
CASSPEPAGGYEQYF
TGCGCCAGCAGCCCGGAACCCGCGGGAGGCTACGAGCAGTACTTC
>.|.|TRBV27|TRBJ1-5|13
CASSPNRDQPQHF
TGTGCCAGCAGTCCGAACAGGGACCAGCCCCAGCATTTT
>.|TRBD1|TRBV28|TRBJ1-2|13
CASSRDRGYGYTF
TGTGCCAGCAGCCGGGACAGGGGCTATGGCTACACCTTC
>.|.|TRBV7-9|TRBJ1-2|17
CASSFSVPRQANYGYTF
TGTGCCAGCAGCTTCTCTGTCCCCCGCCAGGCTAACTATGGCTACACCTTC
>.|TRBD1|TRBV7-2|TRBJ2-7|17
CASSLYHPGQGAREQYF
TGTGCCAGCAGCTTGTACCACCCGGGACAGGGGGCACGGGAGCAGTACTTC
>.|.|TRBV29-1|TRBJ2-5|14
CSVEAGVNQETQYF
TGCAGCGTTGAAGCGGGAGTAAACCAAGAGACCCAGTACTTC
>.|TRBD1|TRBV19|TRBJ1-2|15
CASSVGQGVTYGYTF
TGTGCCAGTAGTGTCGGACAGGGTGTGACCTATGGCTACACCTTC
>.|TRBD1|TRBV28|TRBJ1-1|14
CASSPQGARTEAFF
TGTGCCAGCAGTCCCCAGGGGGCGCGCACTGAAGCTTTCTTT
>.|TRBD2|TRBV9|TRBJ2-2|19
CASSVKLAGGVGNTGELFF
TGTGCCAGCAGCGTAAAACTAGCGGGAGGAGTTGGGAACACCGGGGAGCTGTTTTTT
>.|TRBD1|TRBV5-1|TRBJ2-4|16
CASSLIRGQGENIQYF
TGCGCCAGCAGCTTGATTCGGGGACAGGGGGAAAACATTCAGTACTTC
>.|TRBD1|TRBV6-5|TRBJ1-4|16
CASSFHRDRNNEKLFF
TGTGCCAGCAGTTTCCACCGGGACAGGAATAATGAAAAACTGTTTTTT
>few|.|TRBV7-2|TRBJ1-3|15
CASSLGTNSGNTIYF
TGTGCCAGCAGCCTAGGGACAAACTCTGGAAACACCATATATTTT
>.|.|TRBV7-2|TRBJ2-1|16
CASSAGRRISYNEQFF
TGTGCCAGCAGCGCGGGACGGAGAATCTCCTACAATGAGCAGTTCTTC
>.|.|TRBV29-1|TRBJ1-2|12
CSVYYQGNGYTF
TGCAGCGTATACTATCAGGGGAATGGCTACACCTTC
>.|TRBD2|TRBV5-4|TRBJ2-3|16
CASSLGGRSHTDTQYF
TGTGCCAGCAGCTTAGGCGGGAGATCCCACACAGATACGCAGTATTTT
>.|TRBD2|TRBV4-3|TRBJ2-1|16
CASSQEGTSGYNEQFF
TGCGCCAGCAGCCAAGAGGGGACTAGCGGCTACAATGAGCAGTTCTTC
>.|.|TRBV27|TRBJ2-7|17
CASSFLTGGQGLYEQYF
TGTGCCAGCAGTTTCCTTACGGGAGGACAGGGTCTCTACGAGCAGTACTTC
>.|TRBD1|TRBV4-2|TRBJ1-5|15
CASSHGTDYDQPQHF
TGTGCCAGCAGCCACGGGACAGACTATGATCAGCCCCAGCATTTT
>.|TRBD1|TRBV6-6|TRBJ2-1|12
CATQGETNEQFF
TGTGCCACCCAGGGGGAGACCAATGAGCAGTTCTTC
>.|.|TRBV19|TRBJ1-5|15
CASSIRQGRGQPQHF
TGTGCCAGTAGTATAAGGCAGGGCAGGGGACAGCCCCAGCATTTT
>.|TRBD1|TRBV15|TRBJ2-3|16
CATSRRTGLITDTQYF
TGTGCCACCAGCAGGAGGACAGGGCTGATCACAGATACGCAGTATTTT
>.|.|TRBV27|TRBJ2-7|13
CASSLRVRYEQYF
TGTGCCAGCAGTTTACGCGTACGGTACGAGCAGTACTTC
>.|.|TRBV23-1|TRBJ2-7|13
CASSQSRQLEQYF
TGCGCCAGCAGTCAATCTCGACAACTGGAGCAGTACTTC
>.|.|TRBV29-1|TRBJ2-2|15
CSVSRGGVVTGELFF
TGCAGCGTTTCCCGCGGCGGGGTGGTAACCGGGGAGCTGTTTTTT
>.|.|TRBV5-1|TRBJ1-1|16
CASSPRRDPGNTEAFF
TGCGCCAGCAGCCCAAGGCGGGACCCCGGGAACACTGAAGCTTTCTTT
>.|.|TRBV29-1|TRBJ2-1|13
CSVGLSQNNEQFF
TGCAGCGTTGGACTATCTCAAAACAATGAGCAGTTCTTC
>.|TRBD1|TRBV30|TRBJ1-2|10
CAWAGGVYTF
TGTGCCTGGGCAGGGGGAGTCTACACCTTC
>.|TRBD1|TRBV28|TRBJ1-2|13
CASSSGTGGGYTF
TGTGCCAGCAGTTCCGGGACAGGGGGTGGCTACACCTTC
>.|.|TRBV29-1|TRBJ2-3|14
CSVRLGLSTDTQYF
TGCAGCGTGCGGCTCGGCCTTAGCACAGATACGCAGTATTTT
>few|TRBD1|TRBV4-3|TRBJ2-4|16
CASLKRLGEPDRGLYF
TGCGCCAGCCTCAAAAGACTCGGCGAGCCCGACAGGGGGCTGTACTTC
>.|.|TRBV27|TRBJ1-1|11
CASRQGPEAFF
TGTGCCAGCAGACAGGGTCCAGAAGCTTTCTTT
>.|TRBD1|TRBV28|TRBJ2-7|15
CASSTPQGVSYEQYF
TGTGCCAGCAGCACACCACAGGGGGTGTCCTACGAGCAGTACTTC
>.|.|TRBV30|TRBJ2-2|14
CAWSWTANTGELFF
TGTGCCTGGAGTTGGACAGCAAACACCGGGGAGCTGTTTTTT
>.|.|TRBV29-1|TRBJ2-1|16
CSVEGRSTTTGNEQFF
TGCAGCGTTGAAGGTCGATCGACTACCACCGGCAATGAGCAGTTCTTC
>.|TRBD2|TRBV27|TRBJ2-2|19
CASSFRGGSLSLNTGELFF
TGTGCCAGCAGTTTTCGTGGCGGGAGTCTTTCTTTGAACACCGGGGAGCTGTTTTTT
>.|TRBD1|TRBV6-5|TRBJ2-7|13
CASGRDRGYEQYF
TGTGCCAGCGGGCGGGACAGGGGCTACGAGCAGTACTTC
>.|TRBD2|TRBV30|TRBJ2-2|13
CAWSEGLAGDQFF
TGTGCCTGGAGTGAGGGACTAGCGGGAGATCAGTTTTTT
>.|TRBD1|TRBV28|TRBJ2-3|16
CASRQGDRGSTDTQYF
TGTGCCAGTAGACAGGGGGATCGAGGAAGCACAGATACGCAGTATTTT
>.|.|TRBV30|TRBJ1-4|13
CAWRLFGLEKLFF
TGTGCCTGGAGGCTCTTCGGTTTAGAAAAACTGTTTTTT
>.|.|TRBV28|TRBJ2-7|16
CASSSPGRGGSYEQYF
TGTGCCAGCAGTTCCCCCGGAAGGGGGGGATCCTACGAGCAGTACTTC
>.|TRBD1|TRBV4-1|TRBJ2-3|16
CASSPGTGIGADTQYF
TGCGCCAGCAGCCCAGGGACAGGGATCGGGGCAGATACGCAGTATTTT
>.|TRBD1|TRBV5-6|TRBJ1-1|12
CASSLGQGRAFF
TGTGCCAGCAGCTTGGGACAGGGGCGCGCTTTCTTT
>.|.|TRBV5-1|TRBJ2-5|12
CASSYGQETQYF
TGCGCCAGCAGTTACGGGCAAGAGACCCAGTACTTC